This entry concerns a single T cell receptor (beta chain). Libraries were prepared by immunoSEQ multiplex PCR; TCRdb keeps only in-frame clonotypes and omits some of them. The data show roughly 30,000 clones, around nine tenths seen once. The ends lost 7 bases at V and 2 bases at J; junction bases unmatched: 4. The germline CDR1 and CDR2 sequences are SGHRS and YFSETQ. The CDR3 is made up of 14 amino acids. This record comes from a study of T cell changes during pregnancy in multiple sclerosis. The chain is built from TRBV5-1 and TRBJ2-7, with 12 bases matching TRBD2. This TCR was sampled from a female donor in good health, enrolled as a control in a pregnancy study. This specimen was CD4+ T cells from peripheral blood mononuclear cells, taken in the first trimester of pregnancy. CDR3 protein: CASRTSGATYEQYF. The CDR3 DNA is TGCGCCAGCCGGACTAGCGGGGCGACCTACGAGCAGTACTTC.